This T cell receptor (beta chain) was identified in a study of shared clonotypes between healthy human individuals. Study summary: CD8 memory received one plate per donor, CD8 naive two, CD4 memory three and CD4 naive three.

In the naive CD8 group, cells lacked CD45RO and were positively selected for CCR7, so terminally differentiated effector memory CD45RA+ cells were left out. Each donor was a Caucasian adult residing in Nashville, Tennessee. Assay execution took place at the deep level. Original processing methods: ImmunoSEQ output lacked quality scores and full-length reads, limiting matched filtering. Sequenced by immunoSEQ multiplex PCR; TCRdb stores in-frame clones only, minus some. That table supplies the V and J calls and clone size; D and trimming were determined from the DNA. The table has about 2 million clones, 85% to 95% seen once. V was pared by 4 bases and J by 6 bases, with 3 bases of the junction left unmatched. This CDR3 spans 15 amino acids. Germline CDR1 and CDR2: SGHAT and FQNNGV.

What was sequenced was naive CD8+ T cells sorted from blood. The rearrangement links TRBV11-2 to TRBJ2-2, with 12 bases identical to TRBD2. The clonotype originates from a man aged 18 to 30 in good health. For the CDR3, the DNA is TGTGCCAGCAGCTACGGGACTAGCGGGTCCGGGGAGCTGTTTTTT. Protein product: CASSYGTSGSGELFF.